Shown below are 20 T cell receptor beta chains from a single sample sequenced in a study of T cell changes during pregnancy in multiple sclerosis. Repertoires were generated with immunoSEQ multiplex PCR, while TCRdb's copy carries only in-frame clones and drops some. The profile covers 55,000 to 85,000 clones, with 94% appearing a single time and 0.58% taken by the ten largest. The sequences come from peripheral blood, collected in the third trimester of pregnancy. The origin of the receptors is a female donor with multiple sclerosis, enrolled in a pregnancy study.

The rearrangement uses TRBV6-1 and TRBJ2-1; 8 bases are shared with TRBD2. V lost 2 bases and J lost 9; bases outside the gene matches: 15. This CDR3 has 17 amino acids. Germline V gene sequence: CDR1 MNHNS, CDR2 SASEGT. CDR3 in DNA: TGTGCCAGCAGTGAATACGGACGGGAGGGGCCTACAGGTGAGCAGTTCTTC. This translates into CASSEYGREGPTGEQFF.

Written as DNA, the CDR3 is TGTGCCAGCAGTTTATCCAGGACAGGGCCTAACTATGGCTACACCTTC. This gives the protein CASSLSRTGPNYGYTF. The gene calls are TRBV27 and TRBJ1-2, with 8 nucleotides matching TRBD1. Per germline, CDR1 MNHEY and CDR2 SMNVEV (reference sequence). This CDR3 is 16 amino acids long. Losses at the gene ends were 0 bases for V and 0 bases for J; bases not matched to a gene: 3.

The chain is built from TRBV4-3 and TRBJ1-2, with D perhaps matching TRBD1 (5 bases). CDR3 length: 14 residues. V was clipped by 4 bases and J by 6 bases, with 15 bases between them. The germline CDR1 and CDR2 sequences are LGHNA and YSLEER. The CDR3 region is CASSPNAVGHGYTF. Written as DNA, the CDR3 is TGCGCCAGCAGCCCCAACGCCGTGGGGCATGGCTACACCTTC.

In the case of this clone: The junction does not match germline at one end; this may be a read error. The chain recombines TRBV25-1 with TRBJ2-1; 7 nucleotides align to TRBD1. This CDR3 has 14 amino acids. Germline V gene data show CDR1 as MGHDK and CDR2 as SYGVNS. CDR3 protein: CASTKGGRINSYLF. CDR3 bases: TGTGCCAGCACCAAAGGGGGCAGGATCAACTCTTATCTCTTC.

The chain couples TRBV15 to TRBJ1-4; possibly TRBD1 for D (6 bases). CDR1 and CDR2 from the germline V gene are LNHNV and YYDKDF (reference sequence). V shed 5 bases and J shed 4 bases, with 8 bases lying between them. This CDR3 has 13 residues. The CDR3 protein is CATSGRGNEKLFF. The DNA of the CDR3 is TGTGCCACCAGCGGCAGGGGTAATGAAAAACTGTTTTTT.

The chain combines TRBV10-3 with TRBJ1-1; TRBD1 agrees at 10 bases. Germline lookup yields CDR1 ENHRY and CDR2 SYGVKD. With V trimmed by 4 bases and J by 5 bases, 7 bases remained unmatched. This CDR3 is 15 amino acids long. This CDR3 is CAISGYGQGVTEAFF. The CDR3 DNA is TGTGCCATCAGTGGCTATGGACAGGGGGTTACTGAAGCTTTCTTT.

The chain recombines TRBV5-5 with TRBJ1-1, with D possibly matching TRBD1 (6 bases). CDR3 size: 15 residues. From germline, CDR1 is SGHKS and CDR2 YYEKEE (reference sequence). The ends were cut back, 4 bases at V and 0 bases at J, with 13 bases in the middle. CDR3 sequence reads: CASSQWTVLNTEAFF. Written as DNA, the CDR3 is TGTGCCAGCAGCCAATGGACAGTTTTGAACACTGAAGCTTTCTTT.

V usage is TRBV5-4 and J usage is TRBJ1-5; 7 nucleotides line up with TRBD1. Germline-derived CDR1 and CDR2 are SGHNT and YYREEE (reference sequence). This CDR3 is 14 amino acids long. Trimming took 4 bases from V and 4 from J; bases not matched to a gene: 5. In DNA, the CDR3 is TGTGCCAGCAGCAGAGACAGGGAGAATCAGCCCCAGCATTTT. It yields the protein CASSRDRENQPQHF.

The chain uses TRBV4-2 and TRBJ1-1, with TRBD1 matching over 12 bases. From germline, CDR1 is LGHNA and CDR2 YNFKEQ. The CDR3 spans 18 residues. Trimming at V came to 0 bases and at J to 4 bases, leaving 9 bases not matched to a gene. The CDR3 DNA sequence: TGTGCCAGCAGCCAAGATAGGGCGGGGACAGGGGGCTCCACTGAAGCTTTCTTT. Protein product: CASSQDRAGTGGSTEAFF.

The V and J genes are TRBV10-3 and TRBJ2-3; no firm D call. V was cut by 3 bases and J by 2 bases, with 6 bases left in between. From germline, CDR1 is ENHRY and CDR2 SYGVKD. This CDR3 has 13 amino acids. This CDR3 reads CAISDLYTDTQYF. The DNA of the CDR3 is TGTGCCATCAGTGATCTCTACACAGATACGCAGTATTTT.

This clone was found once. This sequence joins TRBV29-1 and TRBJ2-7, with 11 bases fitting TRBD1. Looked up from germline, CDR1 is SQVTM and CDR2 is ANQGSEA. J gave up 2 bases and V 2 bases, and 11 bases lay outside the gene matches. CDR3 length: 17 amino acids. CDR3 sequence: CSVEKGGQGVGAYEQYF. The CDR3 coding sequence is TGCAGCGTTGAAAAGGGGGGACAGGGGGTGGGAGCCTACGAGCAGTACTTC.

This clone was detected once. CDR3 in DNA: TGTGCCAGCAGCGGAGCGCCCGGGGGGACAGGCGGAAACACCATATATTTT. Translating it yields CASSGAPGGTGGNTIYF. The genes are TRBV9 and TRBJ1-3; 8 bases fit TRBD1. The V segment lost 3 bases and the J segment 4 bases; nucleotides outside the gene matches: 12. Germline lookup yields CDR1 SGDLS and CDR2 YYNGEE. The CDR3 length is 17 residues.

The V gene is TRBV2, the J gene TRBJ2-2; D is perhaps TRBD2 (7 bases). The V end was cut by 4 bases, the J end by 7 bases, with 13 bases between. Germline assignment: CDR1 SNHLY and CDR2 FYNNEI. This CDR3 is built from 14 residues. CDR3 protein: CASSVRGGDGELFF. CDR3 nucleotide sequence: TGTGCCAGCAGTGTTCGAGGGGGGGACGGGGAGCTGTTTTTT.

J is TRBJ2-3 and V is TRBV10-3; D might be TRBD1 (7 bases). The CDR3 sequence is 13 residues long. Trimming removed 8 bases from V and 5 bases from J, with 14 bases in between. The germline V gene has CDR1 ENHRY and CDR2 SYGVKD. CDR3 loop: CAIGQGGEDTQYF. The CDR3 DNA follows: TGTGCCATCGGGCAGGGGGGAGAAGATACGCAGTATTTT.

The chain links TRBV5-1 to TRBJ2-3; TRBD1 agrees at 9 bases. The J segment lost 6 bases and the V segment lost 0 bases, leaving 8 bases of the junction unmatched. CDR1 is SGHRS, CDR2 YFSETQ, per germline. This CDR3 comprises 16 residues. DNA of the CDR3: TGCGCCAGCAGCTTGGAACCCGGGACAGGGACCGATACGCAGTATTTT. It is translated as CASSLEPGTGTDTQYF. The full variable domain, in which reference TRBV5-1 and TRBJ2-3 provide the parts outside the CDR3, is KAGVTQTPRYLIKTRGQQVTLSCSPISGHRSVSWYQQTPGQGLQFLFEYFSETQRNKGNFPGRFSGRQFSNSRSEMNVSTLELGDSALYLCASSLEPGTGTDTQYFGPGTRLTVL.

This chain connects TRBV11-2 to TRBJ2-7; D may be TRBD1 (6 bases). V was shortened by 5 bases and J by 2 bases, with 16 bases between the two germline ends. The germline CDR1 and CDR2 sequences are SGHAT and FQNNGV. The CDR3 contains 15 residues. CDR3 DNA: TGTGCCAGCAGCGTGGAGGCAGGGGACGCCTACGAGCAGTACTTC. Protein product: CASSVEAGDAYEQYF.

The CDR3 protein is CASSVAGFPYGYTF. The CDR3 region has the DNA TGTGCCAGCAGCGTAGCGGGATTTCCCTATGGCTACACCTTC. The V and J genes are TRBV9 and TRBJ1-2; the D is unclear. Trimming cost V 0 bases and J 4 bases, with 10 bases left between them. The germline gives CDR1 SGDLS, CDR2 YYNGEE. The CDR3 is 14 residues long.

The chain couples TRBV11-3 to TRBJ2-1, with TRBD2 matching 14 bases. V dropped 5 bases and J dropped 4; count of bases not matched to a gene: 10. Germline V lookup: CDR1 SGHNT, CDR2 YENEEA. The CDR3 consists of 18 residues. The CDR3 loop is CASSRRTSGGRTYNEQFF. CDR3 bases: TGTGCCAGCAGCCGACGGACTAGCGGGGGGCGGACTTACAATGAGCAGTTCTTC.

This clone was detected only once. This sequence joins TRBV6-5 and TRBJ2-3, with TRBD2 matching over 8 bases. Germline V gene lookup returns CDR1 MNHEY and CDR2 SVGAGI. The CDR3 totals 15 residues. The J segment lost 1 base and the V segment lost 7 bases, leaving 7 bases of the junction unmatched. The CDR3 coding sequence is TGTGCCAGCAACCGACTGGGACTAGGCACAGATACGCAGTATTTT. Amino acid sequence: CASNRLGLGTDTQYF.

The rearrangement joins TRBV19 to TRBJ2-7; the match to TRBD1 covers 7 bases. Germline CDR1 LNHDA, CDR2 SQIVND (reference sequence). The V segment lost 3 bases and the J segment 2 bases; nucleotides outside the gene matches: 4. This CDR3 region has 14 residues. In DNA, the CDR3 is TGTGCCAGTAGTATCTCTCAGGGGGCCTACGAGCAGTACTTC. Its protein product is CASSISQGAYEQYF.